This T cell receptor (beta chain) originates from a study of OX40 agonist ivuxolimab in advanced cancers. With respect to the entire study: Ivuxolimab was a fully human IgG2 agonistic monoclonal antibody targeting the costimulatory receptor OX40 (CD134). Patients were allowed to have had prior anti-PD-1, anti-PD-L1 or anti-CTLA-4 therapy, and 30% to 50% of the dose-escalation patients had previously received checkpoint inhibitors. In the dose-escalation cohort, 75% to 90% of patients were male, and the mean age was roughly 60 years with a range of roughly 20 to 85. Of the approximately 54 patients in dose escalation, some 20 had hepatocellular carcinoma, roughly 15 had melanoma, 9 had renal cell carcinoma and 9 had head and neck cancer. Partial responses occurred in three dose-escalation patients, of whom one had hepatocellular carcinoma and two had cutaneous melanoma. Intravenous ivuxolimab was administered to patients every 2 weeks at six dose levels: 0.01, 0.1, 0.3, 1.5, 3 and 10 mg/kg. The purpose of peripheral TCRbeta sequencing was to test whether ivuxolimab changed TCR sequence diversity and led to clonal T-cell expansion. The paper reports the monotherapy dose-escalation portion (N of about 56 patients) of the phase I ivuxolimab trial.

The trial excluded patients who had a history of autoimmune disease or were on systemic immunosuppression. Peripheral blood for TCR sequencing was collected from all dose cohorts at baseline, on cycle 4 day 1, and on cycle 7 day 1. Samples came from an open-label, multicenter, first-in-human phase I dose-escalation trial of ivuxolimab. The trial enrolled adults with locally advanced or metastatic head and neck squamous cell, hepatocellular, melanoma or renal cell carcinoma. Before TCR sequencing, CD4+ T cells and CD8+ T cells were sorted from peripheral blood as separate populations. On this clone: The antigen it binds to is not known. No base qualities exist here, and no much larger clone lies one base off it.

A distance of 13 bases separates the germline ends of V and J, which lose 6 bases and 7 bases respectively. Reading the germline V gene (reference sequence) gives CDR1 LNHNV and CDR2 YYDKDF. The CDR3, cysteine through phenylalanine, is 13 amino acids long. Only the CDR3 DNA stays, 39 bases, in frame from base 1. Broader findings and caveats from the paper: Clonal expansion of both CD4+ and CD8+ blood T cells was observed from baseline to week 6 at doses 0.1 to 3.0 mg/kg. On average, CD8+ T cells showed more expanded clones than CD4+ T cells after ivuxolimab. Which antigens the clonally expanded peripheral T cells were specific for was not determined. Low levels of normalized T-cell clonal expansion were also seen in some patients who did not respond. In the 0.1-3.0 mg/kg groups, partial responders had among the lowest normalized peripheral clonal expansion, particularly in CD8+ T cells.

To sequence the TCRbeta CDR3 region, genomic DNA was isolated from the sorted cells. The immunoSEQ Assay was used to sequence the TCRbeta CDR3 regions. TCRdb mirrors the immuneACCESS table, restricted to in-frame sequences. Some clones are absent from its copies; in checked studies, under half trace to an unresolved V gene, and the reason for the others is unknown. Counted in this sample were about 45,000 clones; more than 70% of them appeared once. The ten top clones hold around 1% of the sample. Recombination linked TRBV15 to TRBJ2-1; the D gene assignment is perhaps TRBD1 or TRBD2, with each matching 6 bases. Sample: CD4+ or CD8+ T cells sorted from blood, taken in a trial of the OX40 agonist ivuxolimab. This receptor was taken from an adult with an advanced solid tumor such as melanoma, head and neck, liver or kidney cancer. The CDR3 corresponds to CATRTGAINEQFF. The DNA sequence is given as TGTGCCACCAGAACGGGGGCCATTAATGAGCAGTTCTTC.